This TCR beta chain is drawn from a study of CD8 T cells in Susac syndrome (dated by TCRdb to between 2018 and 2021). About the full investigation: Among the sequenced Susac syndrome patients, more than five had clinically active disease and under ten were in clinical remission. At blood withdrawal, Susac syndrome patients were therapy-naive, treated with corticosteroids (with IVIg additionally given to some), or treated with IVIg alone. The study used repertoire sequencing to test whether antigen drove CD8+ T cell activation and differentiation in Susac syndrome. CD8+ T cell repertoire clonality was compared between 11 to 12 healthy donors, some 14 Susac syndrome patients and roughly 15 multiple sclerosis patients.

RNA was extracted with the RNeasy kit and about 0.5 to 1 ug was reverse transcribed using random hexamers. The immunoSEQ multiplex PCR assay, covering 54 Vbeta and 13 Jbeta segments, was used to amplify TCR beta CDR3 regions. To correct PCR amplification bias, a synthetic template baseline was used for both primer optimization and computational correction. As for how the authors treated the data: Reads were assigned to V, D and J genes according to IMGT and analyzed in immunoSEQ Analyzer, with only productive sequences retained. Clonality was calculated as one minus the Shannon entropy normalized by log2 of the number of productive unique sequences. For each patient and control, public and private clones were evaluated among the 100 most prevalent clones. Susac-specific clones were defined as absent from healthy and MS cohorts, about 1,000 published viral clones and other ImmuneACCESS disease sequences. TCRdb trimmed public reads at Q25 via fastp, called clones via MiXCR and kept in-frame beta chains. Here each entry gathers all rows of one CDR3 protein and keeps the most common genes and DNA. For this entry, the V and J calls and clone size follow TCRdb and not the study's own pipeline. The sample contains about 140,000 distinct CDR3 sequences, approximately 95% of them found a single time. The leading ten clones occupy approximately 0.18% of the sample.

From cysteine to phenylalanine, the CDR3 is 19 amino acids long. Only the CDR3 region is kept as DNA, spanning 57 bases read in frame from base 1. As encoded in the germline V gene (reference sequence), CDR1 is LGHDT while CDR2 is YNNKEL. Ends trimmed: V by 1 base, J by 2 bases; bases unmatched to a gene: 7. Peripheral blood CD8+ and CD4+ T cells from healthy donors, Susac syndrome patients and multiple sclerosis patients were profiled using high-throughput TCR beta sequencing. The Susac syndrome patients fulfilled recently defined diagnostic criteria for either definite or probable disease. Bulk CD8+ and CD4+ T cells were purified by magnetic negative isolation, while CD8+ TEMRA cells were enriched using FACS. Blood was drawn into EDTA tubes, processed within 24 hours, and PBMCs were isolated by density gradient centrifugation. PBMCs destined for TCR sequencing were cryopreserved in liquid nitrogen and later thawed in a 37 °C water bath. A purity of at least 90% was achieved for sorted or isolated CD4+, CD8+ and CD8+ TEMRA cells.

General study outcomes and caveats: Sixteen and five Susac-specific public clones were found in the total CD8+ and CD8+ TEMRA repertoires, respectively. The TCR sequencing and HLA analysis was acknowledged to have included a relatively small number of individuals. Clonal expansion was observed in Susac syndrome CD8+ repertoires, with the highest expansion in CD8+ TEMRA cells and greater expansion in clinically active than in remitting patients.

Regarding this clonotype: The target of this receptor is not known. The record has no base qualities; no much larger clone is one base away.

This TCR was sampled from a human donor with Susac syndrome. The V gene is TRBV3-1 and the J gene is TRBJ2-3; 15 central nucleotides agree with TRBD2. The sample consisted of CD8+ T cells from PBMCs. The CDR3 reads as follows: CASSQVGGLAGGDTDTQYF. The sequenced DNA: TGTGCCAGCAGCCAAGTCGGAGGACTAGCGGGAGGGGACACAGATACGCAGTATTTT.